The 25 T cell receptor beta chains reported below all come from one sample, sequenced in a study of cytomegalovirus exposure and HLA in healthy donors (dated by TCRdb to the late 2010s). The method behind the library was the immunoSEQ multiplex PCR assay. TCRdb's version of the immuneACCESS table is confined to in-frame rearrangements and falls short of the full clone set. An unresolved V gene accounts for under half of the shortfall where checked; the remainder is of unknown origin. Across this sample there are some 160,000 clones, with about 89% seen only once. The top ten clones comprise about 0.7% of the sample. Sequencing was carried out using PBMCs. The source of these receptors is a man in his late teens or twenties in good health and CMV-seronegative.

The chain combines TRBV9 with TRBJ2-7; TRBD1 is a possible D gene (6 bases). The V end lost 1 base, the J end lost 3 bases, and 17 bases lay between the germline ends. CDR1 SGDLS and CDR2 YYNGEE come from the germline V gene. This CDR3 region has 16 residues. The CDR3 sequence is CASSVRNRVGLYEQYV. The CDR3 coding sequence is TGTGCCAGCAGCGTACGGAACAGGGTCGGGCTCTACGAGCAGTACGTC.

The chain links TRBV6-1 to TRBJ2-5; 11 nucleotides align to TRBD2. This CDR3 region has 16 residues. V dropped 3 bases and J dropped 3; count of bases not matched to a gene: 6. Germline assignment: CDR1 MNHNS and CDR2 SASEGT. Here the CDR3 DNA reads TGTGCCAGCAGTGAGGGGCTAGCGGGGGGAAAAGAGACCCAGTACTTC. Translating it yields CASSEGLAGGKETQYF.

The chain links TRBV2 to TRBJ1-4, with a weak D call TRBD1 (6 bases). This CDR3 contains 15 residues. Germline V gene data show CDR1 as SNHLY and CDR2 as FYNNEI. Trimming stripped 8 bases from V and 0 bases from J, with 13 bases between. The CDR3 protein is CASLNRATTNEKLFF. Written as DNA, the CDR3 is TGTGCCAGCTTGAACAGGGCCACAACTAATGAAAAACTGTTTTTT.

V is TRBV2 and J is TRBJ2-2, with 11 bases aligning to TRBD2. CDR3 length equals 15 residues. V lost 4 bases and J lost 4; bases outside the gene matches: 2. The germline V gene has CDR1 SNHLY and CDR2 FYNNEI. Here the CDR3 reads CASSGLAGGTGELFF. In nucleotides, the CDR3 is TGTGCCAGCAGTGGGCTAGCGGGAGGCACCGGGGAGCTGTTTTTT.

This rearrangement joins TRBV5-5 to TRBJ2-4; D not resolved. Trimming took off 3 bases at V and 0 bases at J, with 16 bases between the two ends. The germline gives CDR1 SGHKS, CDR2 YYEKEE (reference sequence). This CDR3 region has 17 residues. CDR3 in DNA: TGTGCCAGCAGCTCCAACGACCTGACAATAGCCAAAAACATTCAGTACTTC. Protein sequence: CASSSNDLTIAKNIQYF.

This chain connects TRBV2 to TRBJ1-2; TRBD1 matches 8 bases. This CDR3 contains 17 residues. Trimming at V came to 7 bases and at J to 0 bases, leaving 13 bases not matched to a gene. Per germline, CDR1 SNHLY and CDR2 FYNNEI. The CDR3 reads CASMAPDRALSNYGYTF. CDR3 DNA: TGTGCCAGCATGGCCCCGGACAGGGCCCTATCTAACTATGGCTACACCTTC. Complete variable domain (other parts from reference TRBV2 and TRBJ1-2): EPEVTQTPSHQVTQMGQEVILRCVPISNHLYFYWYRQILGQKVEFLVSFYNNEISEKSEIFDDQFSVERPDGSNFTLKIRSTKLEDSAMYFCASMAPDRALSNYGYTFGSGTRLTVV.

In regard to this clone: A read error may account for a junction end that differs from germline. The CDR3 nucleotides read TGTGCCAGCAGCTTAGATCGTGACCTCCGGGTGGTCTTC. Encoded protein: CASSLDRDLRVVF. V gene TRBV7-9 combines with J gene TRBJ2-1; no firm D call. CDR3 length: 13 residues. Looked up from germline, CDR1 is SEHNR and CDR2 is FQNEAQ (reference sequence). Full variable domain (outside the CDR3, taken from reference TRBV7-9 and TRBJ2-1): DTGVSQNPRHKITKRGQNVTFRCDPISEHNRLYWYRQTLGQGPEFLTYFQNEAQLEKSRLLSDRFSAERPKGSFSTLEIQRTEQGDSAMYLCASSLDRDLRVVFGPGTRLTVL.

V is TRBV27 and J is TRBJ1-1; the D is unclear. Germline V lookup: CDR1 MNHEY, CDR2 SMNVEV (reference sequence). The CDR3 loop spans 14 amino acids. V lost 2 bases to trimming and J lost 1 base, with 8 bases between them. In DNA, the CDR3 is TGTGCCAGCAGTTTAGAGCGGGCGAACACTGAAGCTTTCTTT. Translated, it gives CASSLERANTEAFF.

A single count supports this clone. Here the CDR3 DNA reads TGTGCCAGCAGTTACTCGACACCACCTGAAGCTTTCTTT. It specifies CASSYSTPPEAFF. The rearrangement links TRBV6-6 to TRBJ1-1; D remains ambiguous. There are 13 residues in the CDR3. The V gene lost 0 bases and the J gene lost 6 bases, with 8 bases spanning the gap. CDR1 is MNHNY, CDR2 SVGAGI, per germline (reference sequence).

J is TRBJ2-3 and V is TRBV7-9, with D maybe TRBD2 (6 bases). Germline V gene lookup returns CDR1 SEHNR and CDR2 FQNEAQ (reference sequence). This CDR3 has 14 amino acids. Deletions cut 2 bases from V and 2 bases from J, with 8 bases between. In DNA form, the CDR3 reads TGTGCCAGCAGCTTATGGGACTCCACAGATACGCAGTATTTT. Translated, it gives CASSLWDSTDTQYF.

The chain is built from TRBV5-6 and TRBJ2-3; 9 bases fit TRBD2. The V and J ends lost 3 bases and 5 bases, in that order; junction bases with no gene match: 13. Looked up from germline, CDR1 is SGHDT and CDR2 is YYEEEE. CDR3 length equals 17 residues. CDR3 nucleotides: TGTGCCAGCAGCTGGGGTCTGAGCGGGGGGATGGAAGATACGCAGTATTTT. Protein: CASSWGLSGGMEDTQYF.

The chain is built from TRBV30 and TRBJ1-4; D is unresolved. This CDR3 has 13 amino acids. CDR1 is GTSNPN, CDR2 SVGIG, per germline (reference sequence). Trimming took off 2 bases at V and 8 bases at J, with 12 bases between the two ends. The CDR3 region is CAWSWRDGEKLFF. CDR3 coding DNA: TGTGCCTGGAGTTGGAGGGATGGGGAAAAACTGTTTTTT.

This chain connects TRBV30 to TRBJ2-1, with TRBD1 matching over 7 bases. The CDR3 is made up of 17 amino acids. V lost 1 base to trimming and J lost 3 bases; unmatched junction nucleotides: 12. Germline V lookup: CDR1 GTSNPN, CDR2 SVGIG (reference sequence). The CDR3 spells CAWSDPTTGKNYNEQFF. CDR3 bases: TGTGCCTGGAGTGACCCAACGACAGGGAAAAACTACAATGAGCAGTTCTTC.

This clone was counted a single time. V and J are TRBV30 and TRBJ1-5; D uncertain. The CDR3 is 14 residues long. Per the germline V gene, CDR1 is GTSNPN and CDR2 is SVGIG (reference sequence). Trimming took 3 bases from V and 4 from J, leaving 13 bases between them. The CDR3 DNA follows: TGTGCCTGGAGCGCTAGGGCGGGAAATCAGCCCCAGCATTTT. Its protein is CAWSARAGNQPQHF.

V is TRBV7-2 and J is TRBJ2-2; possible D gene TRBD2, 6 bases. The CDR3 contains 15 residues. V dropped 4 bases and J dropped 12 bases, with 21 bases sitting between them. Germline V lookup: CDR1 SGHTA, CDR2 FQGNSA. In DNA form, the CDR3 reads TGTGCCAGCAGCTACGCGGGACCCCTTGCTGGAAAGCTGTTTTTT. Residues: CASSYAGPLAGKLFF.

The chain couples TRBV5-1 to TRBJ2-2; D ambiguous. Trimming took off 4 bases at V and 0 bases at J, with 13 bases between the two ends. CDR1 is SGHRS and CDR2 is YFSETQ in the germline V gene. The CDR3 length is 16 residues. Here the CDR3 reads CASSPLSSANTGELFF. The DNA for the CDR3 is TGCGCCAGCAGCCCCTTATCGAGCGCGAACACCGGGGAGCTGTTTTTT.

The V call is TRBV5-6, the J call TRBJ2-5; perhaps TRBD2 as D (6 bases). The V end lost 4 bases, the J end lost 5 bases, and 12 bases lay between the germline ends. Germline-derived CDR1 and CDR2 are SGHDT and YYEEEE. The CDR3 is 13 residues long. CDR3 sequence reads: CASSRDSMETQYF. The DNA of the CDR3 is TGTGCCAGCAGCCGGGACTCGATGGAGACCCAGTACTTC. Supplemented by reference TRBV5-6 and TRBJ2-5, the full variable domain reads DAGVTQSPTHLIKTRGQQVTLRCSPKSGHDTVSWYQQALGQGPQFIFQYYEEEERQRGNFPDRFSGHQFPNYSSELNVNALLLGDSALYLCASSRDSMETQYFGPGTRLLVL.

This clone was seen once. This chain joins TRBV7-9 and TRBJ2-7; 9 bases match TRBD1. From germline, CDR1 is SEHNR and CDR2 FQNEAQ (reference sequence). V gave up 1 base and J gave up 7 bases; unmatched junction bases: 5. The CDR3 has 14 amino acids. Written as DNA, the CDR3 is TGTGCCAGCAGCTTAGTAACAGGGGGCGGTGAGCAGTACGTC. Amino acid sequence: CASSLVTGGGEQYV.

The chain employs TRBV7-9 and TRBJ1-1; D gene ambiguous. The germline V gene has CDR1 SEHNR and CDR2 FQNEAQ (reference sequence). The CDR3 totals 14 residues. The V end lost 6 bases, the J end lost 6 bases, and 17 bases lay between the germline ends. The CDR3 spells CASSNTRGDAEAFF. CDR3 DNA: TGTGCCAGCAGTAATACGCGGGGTGACGCTGAAGCTTTCTTT.

The chain joins TRBV13 to TRBJ2-3, with D perhaps matching TRBD1 (6 bases). The CDR3 is 14 residues long. Trimming removed 2 bases at V and 2 bases at J, with 8 bases between. Germline V CDR1 and CDR2: PRHDT, FYEKMQ (reference sequence). The chain's CDR3 is CASSLNRVTDTQYF. In nucleotides, the CDR3 is TGTGCCAGCAGCTTAAACAGGGTCACAGATACGCAGTATTTT.

The genes are TRBV27 and TRBJ2-1, with a tentative D call TRBD1 (7 bases). V was pared by 5 bases and J by 2 bases, with 10 bases between. The germline gives CDR1 MNHEY, CDR2 SMNVEV (reference sequence). The CDR3 sequence is 14 residues long. CDR3 nucleotide sequence: TGTGCCAGCAGTAGCAGGGGGGCCTACAATGAGCAGTTCTTC. Its translation: CASSSRGAYNEQFF.

The chain is built from TRBV6-1 and TRBJ2-5, with 12 positions matching TRBD2. From germline, CDR1 is MNHNS and CDR2 SASEGT. The ends lost 4 bases at V and 4 bases at J; junction bases unmatched: 7. The CDR3 loop spans 16 amino acids. The CDR3 coding sequence is TGTGCCAGCAGTGGTCTAGCGGGGGGGCATAGAGAGACCCAGTACTTC. Translating it yields CASSGLAGGHRETQYF.

The sample holds one count of this clone. This rearrangement joins TRBV30 to TRBJ2-1, with TRBD2 matching over 9 bases. This CDR3 has 15 residues. The germline V gene encodes CDR1 GTSNPN and CDR2 SVGIG (reference sequence). The trim removed 0 bases at V and 7 bases at J, leaving 7 bases unmatched. The CDR3 here is CAWSVSSGSWNEQFF. As DNA, the CDR3 is TGTGCCTGGAGTGTAAGTAGCGGGAGTTGGAATGAGCAGTTCTTC.

This chain links TRBV27 with TRBJ1-6; TRBD1 is a possible D gene (5 bases). The germline V gene has CDR1 MNHEY and CDR2 SMNVEV (reference sequence). The CDR3 runs to 14 residues. Trimming took 3 bases from V and 7 from J, leaving 10 bases between them. The CDR3, as DNA: TGTGCCAGCAGTTTCACAGGCGGAAATTCACCCCTCCACTTT. Translating gives CASSFTGGNSPLHF.

The chain joins TRBV5-1 to TRBJ2-3, with 14 nucleotides matching TRBD2. Trimming at V came to 2 bases and at J to 5 bases, leaving 1 base not matched to a gene. CDR3 length: 15 residues. CDR1 is SGHRS, CDR2 YFSETQ, per germline. Here the CDR3 reads CASSLGLAGGDTQYF. For the CDR3, the DNA is TGCGCCAGCAGCTTAGGACTAGCGGGAGGAGATACGCAGTATTTT.